A single sample gave rise to the 2 T cell receptor beta chains below, sequenced in a study of blood T cell repertoires in COVID-19. This table comes from immunoSEQ multiplex PCR, and its TCRdb copy is limited to in-frame clones, with some not included. The sample carries some 370,000 clones, more than 80% recorded once. Sequencing used peripheral blood. These receptors originate from a man in his forties with acute or convalescent COVID-19.

The rearrangement links TRBV7-3 to TRBJ2-5, with D maybe TRBD1 (6 bases). Trimming stripped 2 bases from V and 2 bases from J, with 15 bases between. The germline CDR1 and CDR2 sequences are SGHTA and FQGTGA. The CDR3 is 16 residues long. CDR3 residues: CASSLLPGTYQETQYF. In DNA, the CDR3 is TGTGCCAGCAGCTTACTCCCCGGGACATATCAAGAGACCCAGTACTTC.

This chain connects TRBV5-4 to TRBJ2-7; possibly TRBD1 for D (6 bases). This CDR3 region has 14 residues. Per germline, CDR1 SGHNT and CDR2 YYREEE (reference sequence). V was trimmed by 3 bases and J by 4 bases, leaving 14 bases between them. The chain's CDR3 is CASSSGTSTYEQYF. CDR3 nucleotide sequence: TGTGCCAGCAGCTCCGGGACATCCACTTACGAGCAGTACTTC.